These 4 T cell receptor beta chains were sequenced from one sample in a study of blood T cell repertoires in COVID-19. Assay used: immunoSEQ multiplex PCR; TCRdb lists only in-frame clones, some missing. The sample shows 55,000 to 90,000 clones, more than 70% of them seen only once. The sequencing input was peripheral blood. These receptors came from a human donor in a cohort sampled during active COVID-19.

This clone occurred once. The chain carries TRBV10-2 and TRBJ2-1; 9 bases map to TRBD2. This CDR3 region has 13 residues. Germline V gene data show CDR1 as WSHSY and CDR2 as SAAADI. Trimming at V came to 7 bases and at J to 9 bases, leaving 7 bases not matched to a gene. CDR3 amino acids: CASIFSGSGEQFF. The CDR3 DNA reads TGCGCCAGCATCTTTAGCGGGAGTGGTGAGCAGTTCTTC.

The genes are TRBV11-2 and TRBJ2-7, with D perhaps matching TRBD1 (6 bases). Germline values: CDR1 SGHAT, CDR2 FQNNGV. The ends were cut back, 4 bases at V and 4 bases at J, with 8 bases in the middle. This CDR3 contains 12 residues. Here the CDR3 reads CASSSQGYEQYV. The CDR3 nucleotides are TGTGCCAGCAGCTCACAGGGATACGAGCAGTACGTC.

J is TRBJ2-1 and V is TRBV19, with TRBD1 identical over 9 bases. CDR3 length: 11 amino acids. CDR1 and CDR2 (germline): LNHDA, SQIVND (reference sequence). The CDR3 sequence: CARDRANEQFF. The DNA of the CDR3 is TGTGCGCGGGACAGGGCGAATGAGCAGTTCTTC. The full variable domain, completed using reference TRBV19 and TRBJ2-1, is DGGITQSPKYLFRKEGQNVTLSCEQNLNHDAMYWYRQDPGQGLRLIYYSQIVNDFQKGDIAEGYSVSREKKESFPLTVTSAQKNPTAFYLCARDRANEQFFGPGTRLTVL.

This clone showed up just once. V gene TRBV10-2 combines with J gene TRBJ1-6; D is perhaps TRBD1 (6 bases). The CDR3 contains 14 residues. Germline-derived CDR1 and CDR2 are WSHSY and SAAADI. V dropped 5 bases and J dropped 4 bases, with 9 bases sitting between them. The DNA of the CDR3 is TGCGCCAGCAGTCCACAGGGATATAATTCACCCCTCCACTTT. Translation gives CASSPQGYNSPLHF.